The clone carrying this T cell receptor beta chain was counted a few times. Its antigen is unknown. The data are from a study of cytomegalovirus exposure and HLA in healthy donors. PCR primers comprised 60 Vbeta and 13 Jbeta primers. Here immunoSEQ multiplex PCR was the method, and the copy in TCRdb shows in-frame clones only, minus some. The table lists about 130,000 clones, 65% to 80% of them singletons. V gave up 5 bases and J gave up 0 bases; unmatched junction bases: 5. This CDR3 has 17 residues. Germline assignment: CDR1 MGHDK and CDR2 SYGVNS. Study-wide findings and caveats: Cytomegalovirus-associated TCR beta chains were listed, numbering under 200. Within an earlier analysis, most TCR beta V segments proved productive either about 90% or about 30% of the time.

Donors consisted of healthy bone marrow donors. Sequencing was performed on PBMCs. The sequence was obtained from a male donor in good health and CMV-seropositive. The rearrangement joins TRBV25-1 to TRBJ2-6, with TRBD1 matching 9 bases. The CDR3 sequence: CASSRTGALSGANVLTF. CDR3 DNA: TGTGCCAGCAGTAGGACAGGGGCCCTCTCTGGGGCCAACGTCCTGACTTTC.